This T cell receptor (beta chain) was found in a study of T cell clones after liver transplantation. Turning to the study itself: Samples came from ITN030ST, which attempted immunosuppression withdrawal within 2 years of liver transplantation. Study-level findings and limits: A larger donor-reactive than third-party decline suggested partial antigen-specific deletion.

With regard to this clone: What it binds is unknown.

Assay: immunoSEQ multiplex PCR; the TCRdb copy retains only in-frame clones and omits some. The table lists 50,000 to 60,000 clones, approximately 63% of them singletons. The germline CDR1 and CDR2 sequences are SEHNR and FQNEAQ (reference sequence). The CDR3 has 14 residues. V dropped 5 bases and J dropped 0 bases, with 7 bases sitting between them. The sample in question was CD4+ T cells from blood, obtained at the roughly 16-month timepoint. This chain connects TRBV7-9 to TRBJ2-2; D not resolved. This sequence originates from a human patient who received a liver transplant. Some T cells may be provided by the graft donor. Written as DNA, the CDR3 is TGTGCCAGCAGCGAGGACGCGAACACCGGGGAGCTGTTTTTT. It encodes CASSEDANTGELFF.